The table lists the clone carrying this T cell receptor (beta chain) with a count of one. What it recognizes is unknown. The entry originates in a study of T cell responses to AZD1222 COVID-19 vaccine. Overall study context: Whether given at about 4 or about 12 weeks, second doses were pooled.

Germline CDR1 reads MNHNY; CDR2 reads SVGAGI (reference sequence). V was pared by 3 bases and J by 4 bases, with 13 bases between. CDR3 length: 15 residues. Study-level points and caveats: Baseline antibody screening turned up just a handful of seropositive AZD1222 recipients. Possibly, clonal diversity was underestimated; donors were largely white British and included more females. Samples come after the peak T cell response, not at day 14.

Data came from immunoSEQ multiplex PCR; TCRdb stores just in-frame clones and leaves some out. This table has more than 110,000 clones, roughly 90% appearing once. The source material was peripheral blood, sampled on day 0 of AZD1222 vaccination. This clonotype was sampled from an adult in good health. The chain recombines TRBV6-6 with TRBJ2-1; D might be TRBD2 (5 bases). The chain's CDR3 is CASSYFGEQYNEQFF. In nucleotides, the CDR3 is TGTGCCAGCAGTTATTTCGGGGAGCAGTACAATGAGCAGTTCTTC.